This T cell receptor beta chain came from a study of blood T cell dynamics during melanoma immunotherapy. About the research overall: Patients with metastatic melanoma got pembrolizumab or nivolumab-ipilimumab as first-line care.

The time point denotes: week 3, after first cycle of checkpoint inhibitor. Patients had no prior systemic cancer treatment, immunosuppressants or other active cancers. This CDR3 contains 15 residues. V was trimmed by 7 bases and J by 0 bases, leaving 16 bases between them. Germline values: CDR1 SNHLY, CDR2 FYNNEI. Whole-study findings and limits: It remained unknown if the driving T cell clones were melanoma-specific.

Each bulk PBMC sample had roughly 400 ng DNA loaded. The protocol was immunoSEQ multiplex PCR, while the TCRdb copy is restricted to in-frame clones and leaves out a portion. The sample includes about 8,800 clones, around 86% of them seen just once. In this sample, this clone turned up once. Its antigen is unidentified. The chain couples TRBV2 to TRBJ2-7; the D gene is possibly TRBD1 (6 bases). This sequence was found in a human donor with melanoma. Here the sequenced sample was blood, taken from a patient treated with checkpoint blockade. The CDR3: CASTEQGAASYEQYF. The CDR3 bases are TGTGCCAGCACCGAACAGGGAGCGGCCTCCTACGAGCAGTACTTC.